Each of the 20 T cell receptor beta chains below was sequenced from the same sample in a study of blood T cell repertoires in COVID-19. TCRdb's copy holds only in-frame clones and misses some; the assay was immunoSEQ multiplex PCR. The sample contains over 200,000 clones, around 84% of which appear only once. Input material: peripheral blood. These receptors all come from a middle-aged man who had recovered from COVID-19.

V is TRBV7-2 and J is TRBJ1-6; TRBD1 agrees at 8 bases. The length of the CDR3 is 17 residues. The V gene's germline CDR1 is SGHTA and CDR2 FQGNSA. Losses at the gene ends were 0 bases for V and 9 bases for J; bases not matched to a gene: 10. Written as DNA, the CDR3 is TGTGCCAGCAGCTTAGCGGTTTATACACAGGGGGGTTCACCCCTCCACTTT. It encodes CASSLAVYTQGGSPLHF. The complete variable domain, with remaining parts taken from reference TRBV7-2 and TRBJ1-6, reads GAGVSQSPSNKVTEKGKDVELRCDPISGHTALYWYRQSLGQGLEFLIYFQGNSAPDKSGLPSDRFSAERTGGSVSTLTIQRTQQEDSAVYLCASSLAVYTQGGSPLHFGNGTRLTVT.

The chain uses TRBV19 and TRBJ1-2; 7 bases align to TRBD1. The CDR3 sequence is 13 residues long. Germline V lookup: CDR1 LNHDA, CDR2 SQIVND (reference sequence). The trim removed 4 bases at V and 2 bases at J, leaving 1 base unmatched. CDR3 protein: CASSTTGNYGYTF. CDR3 bases: TGTGCCAGTAGTACGACAGGGAACTATGGCTACACCTTC.

The gene calls are TRBV7-9 and TRBJ2-5; TRBD1 agrees at 8 bases. V lost 0 bases and J lost 1; bases outside the gene matches: 7. The CDR3 covers 17 residues. Germline V gene sequence: CDR1 SEHNR, CDR2 FQNEAQ (reference sequence). The CDR3 loop is CASSLAGRTGRQETQYF. CDR3 nucleotides: TGTGCCAGCAGCTTAGCGGGCCGGACAGGGCGCCAAGAGACCCAGTACTTC.

This chain connects TRBV30 to TRBJ1-5; no reliable D call. The V gene lost 0 bases and the J gene lost 0 bases, with 3 bases spanning the gap. Germline values: CDR1 GTSNPN, CDR2 SVGIG (reference sequence). The CDR3 is 13 residues long. The CDR3 spells CAWSVYSNQPQHF. The CDR3 DNA reads as TGTGCCTGGAGTGTATATAGCAATCAGCCCCAGCATTTT.

The chain uses TRBV12-3 or TRBV12-4 and TRBJ2-5; 13 bases line up with TRBD2. This CDR3 contains 13 residues. Trimming removed 10 bases from V and 2 bases from J; junction bases left unmatched: 1. CDR3 DNA: TGTGCCACGGGACTAGCGGGGCAAGAGACCCAGTACTTC. Translating gives CATGLAGQETQYF.

The V and J genes are TRBV6-5 and TRBJ1-1; no clear D. The V end was cut by 0 bases, the J end by 1 base, with 9 bases between. CDR3 length equals 15 residues. Germline CDR1 and CDR2: MNHEY and SVGAGI. The CDR3 DNA is TGTGCCAGCAGTTACTCGGGCACATGGAACACTGAAGCTTTCTTT. Translating it yields CASSYSGTWNTEAFF.

The table lists this clone with a few counts. The gene calls are TRBV6-1 and TRBJ2-7; 14 bases line up with TRBD2. The V segment lost 0 bases and the J segment 7 bases; nucleotides outside the gene matches: 11. Germline-derived CDR1 and CDR2 are MNHNS and SASEGT. The CDR3 contains 18 residues. In DNA form, the CDR3 reads TGTGCCAGCAGTGAAGCAGGGGCCAGACTAGCGGGAGGGCAAGAGCAGTACTTC. Protein sequence: CASSEAGARLAGGQEQYF.

The chain joins TRBV19 to TRBJ2-5; 7 bases agree with TRBD1. The V and J ends lost 5 bases and 4 bases, in that order; junction bases with no gene match: 4. The CDR3 covers 13 residues. Germline lookup yields CDR1 LNHDA and CDR2 SQIVND (reference sequence). The CDR3 coding sequence is TGTGCCAGTAGTCGGGCAGGGGGAGAGACCCAGTACTTC. Residues: CASSRAGGETQYF. The entire variable domain, with the rest obtained from reference TRBV19 and TRBJ2-5, is as follows: DGGITQSPKYLFRKEGQNVTLSCEQNLNHDAMYWYRQDPGQGLRLIYYSQIVNDFQKGDIAEGYSVSREKKESFPLTVTSAQKNPTAFYLCASSRAGGETQYFGPGTRLLVL.

The chain joins TRBV27 to TRBJ2-3; TRBD2 matches at 12 bases. Trimming removed 5 bases from V and 4 bases from J; junction bases left unmatched: 7. The CDR3 length is 16 residues. The germline gives CDR1 MNHEY, CDR2 SMNVEV (reference sequence). CDR3 sequence (DNA): TGTGCCAGCAGTACACGACTAGCGGGAGTTTCAGATACGCAGTATTTT. It yields the protein CASSTRLAGVSDTQYF.

This sequence joins TRBV5-6 and TRBJ2-7; no clear D gene. The ends were cut back, 4 bases at V and 0 bases at J, with 11 bases in the middle. This CDR3 comprises 14 residues. Per germline, CDR1 SGHDT and CDR2 YYEEEE. The CDR3 nucleotides read TGTGCCAGCAGCCGGCGGCTTATCTCCTACGAGCAGTACTTC. Amino acid sequence: CASSRRLISYEQYF.

V and J are TRBV9 and TRBJ2-4; 8 bases are a match to TRBD2. Germline CDR1 SGDLS, CDR2 YYNGEE. The CDR3 length is 16 residues. V dropped 0 bases and J dropped 5; count of bases not matched to a gene: 7. In DNA, the CDR3 is TGTGCCAGCAGCGTAGGAACGGGGGGGATTCAAAACATTCAGTACTTC. Translation gives CASSVGTGGIQNIQYF.

CDR3 sequence: CASSYSRNQPQHF. The CDR3 bases are TGTGCCAGCAGTTACTCGAGAAATCAGCCCCAGCATTTT. The genes are TRBV6-5 and TRBJ1-5; D unclear. Germline values: CDR1 MNHEY, CDR2 SVGAGI. V shed 0 bases and J shed 4 bases, with 4 bases lying between them. CDR3 length equals 13 residues.

The genes are TRBV4-1 and TRBJ1-2; D unresolved. Trimming stripped 4 bases from V and 1 base from J, with 13 bases between. The germline gives CDR1 MGHRA, CDR2 YSYEKL. The CDR3 length is 15 residues. DNA for the CDR3: TGCGCCAGCAGCCTCGCGACTCCATTTAACTATGGCTACACCTTC. This translates into CASSLATPFNYGYTF.

The chain uses TRBV9 and TRBJ1-2; perhaps TRBD1 as D (6 bases). The V gene lost 4 bases and the J gene lost 8 bases, with 15 bases spanning the gap. The CDR3 totals 13 residues. Germline V gives CDR1 SGDLS, CDR2 YYNGEE. CDR3 bases: TGTGCCAGCAGCCCGGGGGGAGGGGGAGGCTACACCTTC. It is translated as CASSPGGGGGYTF.

The V and J genes are TRBV5-1 and TRBJ2-3, with 14 bases identical to TRBD2. The CDR3 has 16 amino acids. Germline trimming cut 4 bases from V and 4 bases from J; bases unmatched to any gene: 5. Germline V gene sequence: CDR1 SGHRS, CDR2 YFSETQ. This chain's CDR3 is CASSTGLAGAADTQYF. In DNA, the CDR3 is TGCGCCAGCAGCACGGGACTAGCGGGAGCGGCAGATACGCAGTATTTT.

This clone was observed a few times. The chain carries TRBV30 and TRBJ2-7, with D possibly being TRBD1 (5 bases). This CDR3 has 16 amino acids. The ends were cut back, 3 bases at V and 0 bases at J, with 18 bases in the middle. The germline V gene has CDR1 GTSNPN and CDR2 SVGIG (reference sequence). The CDR3 loop reads CAWRRGETSSSYEQYF. In nucleotides, the CDR3 is TGTGCCTGGAGAAGGGGCGAGACGTCGAGCTCCTACGAGCAGTACTTC.

This chain links TRBV4-1 with TRBJ2-2, with 9 bases identical to TRBD2. With V trimmed by 2 bases and J by 4 bases, 11 bases remained unmatched. This CDR3 is 18 amino acids long. Germline loops: CDR1 MGHRA, CDR2 YSYEKL. CDR3 nucleotide sequence: TGCGCCAGCAGCCAATCGGTGCGGGAGGGAGGGAGCACCGGGGAGCTGTTTTTT. It codes for CASSQSVREGGSTGELFF.

The V call is TRBV15, the J call TRBJ1-5, with 9 bases that match TRBD1. Germline-derived CDR1 and CDR2 are LNHNV and YYDKDF (reference sequence). This CDR3 comprises 17 residues. Trimming removed 4 bases from V and 0 bases from J; junction bases left unmatched: 7. In DNA form, the CDR3 reads TGTGCCACCAGCAAGGGACAGGGTGCCGATAGCAATCAGCCCCAGCATTTT. This codes for CATSKGQGADSNQPQHF.

The V call is TRBV7-8, the J call TRBJ2-5; 7 positions match TRBD2. The V segment lost 4 bases and the J segment 5 bases; nucleotides outside the gene matches: 10. This CDR3 comprises 15 residues. The germline V gene has CDR1 SGHVS and CDR2 FQNEAQ. The CDR3 DNA reads as TGTGCCAGCAGCTCAGGACTAGTGGGCGGGGAGACCCAGTACTTC. It specifies CASSSGLVGGETQYF. Complete variable domain (other parts from reference TRBV7-8 and TRBJ2-5): GAGVSQSPRYKVAKRGQDVALRCDPISGHVSLFWYQQALGQGPEFLTYFQNEAQLDKSGLPSDRFFAERPEGSVSTLKIQRTQQEDSAVYLCASSSGLVGGETQYFGPGTRLLVL.

The chain carries TRBV5-1 and TRBJ1-6; 12 nucleotides line up with TRBD1. This CDR3 has 17 amino acids. V was pared by 0 bases and J by 10 bases, with 8 bases of the junction left unmatched. CDR1 and CDR2 from the germline V gene are SGHRS and YFSETQ. Here the CDR3 reads CASSLEGQGAAGSPLHF. As DNA, the CDR3 is TGCGCCAGCAGCTTGGAGGGACAGGGGGCTGCCGGGTCACCCCTCCACTTT.